Listed below are T cell receptor beta chains from one sample, sequenced in a study of blood T cell repertoires in COVID-19. TCRdb's copy holds only in-frame clones and misses some; the assay was immunoSEQ multiplex PCR. Altogether more than 85,000 clones are present, 87% being singletons, with the ten largest covering 15% to 20%. The sequencing sample was made of peripheral blood. All receptors derive from a human donor in a cohort sampled during active COVID-19. The conserved cysteine and the conserved F or W are not part of the CDR3 here. The D gene is left open where the match is weak. Only some rows state a clone size, as once, few, many or a class for expanded clones.

j_call,v_call,d_call,clone_size,cdr3_aa
TRBJ2-7,TRBV7-6,.,.,ASSNLLGESYEQY
TRBJ2-2,TRBV6-5,TRBD1,once,ASSYRRQGAGELF
TRBJ1-1,TRBV9,.,.,ASSAARGGATNTEAF
TRBJ1-5,TRBV7-9,TRBD1,few,ASSLGTVSNQPQH
TRBJ1-1,TRBV7-9,TRBD1,.,ASSHAKGQVTEAF
TRBJ2-7,TRBV5-1,TRBD2,.,ASTLTGGGYEQY
TRBJ2-7,TRBV2,.,.,ASSEWGNEQY
TRBJ2-2,TRBV3-1/TRBV3-2,.,.,ASSGRGNTGELF
TRBJ1-1,TRBV5-1,.,.,ASSDQAQSTEAF
TRBJ2-7,TRBV7-6,.,.,ASSPNPSSYYEQY
TRBJ1-3,TRBV3-1/TRBV3-2,TRBD1,once,ASSHRGQGKGNTIY
TRBJ1-2,TRBV18,TRBD1,.,ASSPVITGGYGYT
TRBJ1-1,TRBV10-3,TRBD1,.,AIRSQGEKAF
TRBJ2-7,TRBV18,TRBD1,.,ASSPFSGTVETYEQY
TRBJ2-1,TRBV7-2,TRBD2,.,ASSPRGGPPYNEQF
TRBJ2-7,TRBV9,.,.,ASSVAWGDYEQY
TRBJ1-1,TRBV11-2,.,.,ASSLLGEGRTEAF
TRBJ1-6,TRBV28,TRBD1,.,ASSSDRGIGSPLH
TRBJ2-3,TRBV18,TRBD2,.,ASSPFLAGGLTDTQY
TRBJ1-5,TRBV27,.,.,ASSRGGMMSQH
TRBJ2-3,TRBV4-1,.,.,ASTGSTDTQY
TRBJ1-1,TRBV7-3,.,.,ASSQQEGTEAF
TRBJ2-7,TRBV5-4,.,few,ASSLDEYEQY
TRBJ1-3,TRBV19,.,.,ASSPHSRGTSGNTIY
TRBJ2-5,TRBV25-1,.,.,ASSEGAGKETQY
TRBJ2-5,TRBV5-4,TRBD2,.,ASSGSGTSYGKTQY
TRBJ2-1,TRBV2,TRBD2,.,ASSVGGGALNEQF
TRBJ2-3,TRBV7-8,.,.,ASQERDTQY
TRBJ1-1,TRBV10-1,.,.,ASSEGDTEAF
TRBJ2-1,TRBV28,.,.,ASSLGAAYNEQF
TRBJ1-5,TRBV7-8,.,.,ASSIAAGGVRQPQH
TRBJ1-1,TRBV6-5,TRBD1,.,ASRQGHSIETEAF
TRBJ1-3,TRBV18,TRBD1,once,ASSRDSSGNTIY